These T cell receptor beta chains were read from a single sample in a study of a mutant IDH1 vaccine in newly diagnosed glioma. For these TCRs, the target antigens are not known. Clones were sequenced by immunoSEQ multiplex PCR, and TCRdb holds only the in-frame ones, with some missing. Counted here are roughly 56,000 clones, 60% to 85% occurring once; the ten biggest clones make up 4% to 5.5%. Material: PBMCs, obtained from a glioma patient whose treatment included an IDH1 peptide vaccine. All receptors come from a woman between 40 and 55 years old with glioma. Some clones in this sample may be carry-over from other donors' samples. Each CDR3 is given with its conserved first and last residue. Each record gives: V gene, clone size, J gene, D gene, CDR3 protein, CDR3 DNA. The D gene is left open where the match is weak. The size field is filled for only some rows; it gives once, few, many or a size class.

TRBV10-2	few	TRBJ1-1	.	CASSESAPGLNTEAFF	TGCGCCAGCAGTGAGTCGGCCCCAGGACTGAACACTGAAGCTTTCTTT
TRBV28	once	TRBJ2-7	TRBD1	CASSFAGTGRYEQYF	TGTGCCAGCAGTTTCGCCGGGACAGGTCGTTACGAGCAGTACTTC
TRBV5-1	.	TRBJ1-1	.	CASSSRKGTEAFF	TGCGCCAGCAGCTCCCGGAAGGGGACTGAAGCTTTCTTT
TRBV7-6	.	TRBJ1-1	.	CASSLGGRDTEAFF	TGTGCCAGCAGCTTAGGGGGGCGGGACACTGAAGCTTTCTTT
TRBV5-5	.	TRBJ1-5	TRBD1	CASSLDTGGGQPQHF	TGTGCCAGCAGCTTGGATACAGGGGGAGGTCAGCCCCAGCATTTT
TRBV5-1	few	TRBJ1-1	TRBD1	CASTFGTGWTEAFF	TGCGCCAGCACCTTTGGGACAGGGTGGACTGAAGCTTTCTTT
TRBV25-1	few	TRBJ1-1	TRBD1	CASGGGLNTEAFF	TGTGCCAGCGGAGGGGGCCTGAACACTGAAGCTTTCTTT
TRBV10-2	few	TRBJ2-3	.	CASSGLLATDTQYF	TGCGCCAGCAGCGGATTACTAGCAACAGATACGCAGTATTTT
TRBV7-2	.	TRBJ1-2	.	CASSLEGNYGYTF	TGTGCCAGCAGCTTAGAGGGGAACTATGGCTACACCTTC
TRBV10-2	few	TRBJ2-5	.	CASRLGQQETQYF	TGCGCCAGCAGGCTGGGCCAGCAAGAGACCCAGTACTTC
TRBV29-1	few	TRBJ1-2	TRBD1	CSDRQGDGYTF	TGCAGCGATCGACAGGGGGATGGCTACACCTTC
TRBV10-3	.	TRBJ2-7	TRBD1	CATYSPTGKVDYEQYF	TGTGCCACTTATTCTCCGACAGGGAAGGTCGACTACGAGCAGTACTTC
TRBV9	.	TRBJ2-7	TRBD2	CASSVGAGEVSEQYF	TGTGCCAGCAGCGTAGGAGCGGGAGAAGTTAGCGAGCAGTACTTC
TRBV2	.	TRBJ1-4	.	CAGRMGRGNEKLFF	TGTGCCGGCCGTATGGGACGGGGAAATGAAAAACTGTTTTTT
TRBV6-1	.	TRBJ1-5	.	CASSEGTWGSDSNQPQHF	TGTGCCAGCAGTGAAGGAACTTGGGGAAGCGATAGCAATCAGCCCCAGCATTTT
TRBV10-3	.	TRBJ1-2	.	CAISEFTVVGGYTF	TGTGCCATCAGTGAGTTTACAGTAGTAGGGGGCTACACCTTC